This entry is about one T cell receptor beta chain. Its target is unknown. Per germline, CDR1 SGHTA and CDR2 FQGNSA. V shed 6 bases, J shed 4 bases, and the junction held 11 bases outside the gene matches. The CDR3 runs to 17 residues. In TCRdb, the reads were re-called with MiXCR into one record per CDR3 protein. The table records roughly 500,000 distinct CDR3 sequences, more than 30% of them present only once. These data originate in a study of T cell repertoires in cytomegalovirus infection. About the research overall: Use of recently identified HLA-C-restricted and well-studied HLA-B-restricted CMV epitopes was part of the study. Carrying CMV and the relevant HLA type showed in public TCR beta signatures. Broader study findings: Ex vivo, HLA-C-restricted CMV-specific TCR beta clonotypes prevailed over the rest of the response.

The sample here was cultured PBMCs, taken from culture after CMV antigen stimulation. J is TRBJ2-2 and V is TRBV7-2; TRBD2 matches 10 bases. The source is a human donor in good health (CMV status not recorded). Some clones in this sample may be carry-over from other donors' samples. DNA for the CDR3: TGTGCCAGCAGTTCCAAAGCGGGAGGGCCGGTCACCGGGGAGCTGTTTTTT. It yields the protein CASSSKAGGPVTGELFF.